This T cell receptor (beta chain) was recorded in a study of shared clonotypes between healthy human individuals. Generated by immunoSEQ multiplex PCR, the TCRdb table keeps only in-frame clones and is missing some. The sample consists of 2 million to 2.5 million clones, about nine tenths of them appearing once. This CDR3 region has 15 residues. The V gene end was trimmed by 3 bases and the J gene end by 6 bases; junction bases not matched to a gene: 8. Germline assignment: CDR1 MDHEN and CDR2 SYDVKM. The sequence was obtained from a man aged 18 to 30 in good health. Some clones in this sample may be carry-over from other donors' samples. The material sequenced was naive CD4+ T cells from PBMCs. Stated subset: CD45RA+ positively selected. The chain is built from TRBV28 and TRBJ2-3, with 8 bases lining up with TRBD1. CDR3 residues: CASSLRGQGWDTQYF. CDR3 sequence (DNA): TGTGCCAGCAGTTTGAGAGGACAGGGCTGGGATACGCAGTATTTT.